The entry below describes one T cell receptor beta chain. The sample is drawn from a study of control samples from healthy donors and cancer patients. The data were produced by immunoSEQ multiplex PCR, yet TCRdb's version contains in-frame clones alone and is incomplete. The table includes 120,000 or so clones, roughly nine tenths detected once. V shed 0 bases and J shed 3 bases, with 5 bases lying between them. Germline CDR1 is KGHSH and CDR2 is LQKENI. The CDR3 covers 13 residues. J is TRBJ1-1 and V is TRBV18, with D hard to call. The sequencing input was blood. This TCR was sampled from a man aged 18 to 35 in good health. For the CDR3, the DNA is TGTGCCAGCTCACCACCGATCTACACTGAAGCTTTCTTT. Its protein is CASSPPIYTEAFF. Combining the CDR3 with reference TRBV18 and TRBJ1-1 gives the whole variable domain NAGVMQNPRHLVRRRGQEARLRCSPMKGHSHVYWYRQLPEEGLKFMVYLQKENIIDESGMPKERFSAEFPKEGPSILRIQQVVRGDSAAYFCASSPPIYTEAFFGQGTRLTVV.